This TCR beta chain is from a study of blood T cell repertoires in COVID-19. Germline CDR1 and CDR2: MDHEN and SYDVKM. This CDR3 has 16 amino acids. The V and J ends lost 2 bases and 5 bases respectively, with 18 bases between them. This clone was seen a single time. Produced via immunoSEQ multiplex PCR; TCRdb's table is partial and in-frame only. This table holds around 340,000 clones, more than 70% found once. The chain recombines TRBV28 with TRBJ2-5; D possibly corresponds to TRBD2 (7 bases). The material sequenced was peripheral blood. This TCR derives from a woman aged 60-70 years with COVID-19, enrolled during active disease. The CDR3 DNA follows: TGTGCCAGCAGTTTACGGGCCGGGGGGCCCCCTGAGACCCAGTACTTC. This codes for CASSLRAGGPPETQYF.